The present entry profiles one T cell receptor (beta chain) with its context. No antigen is known for it. Genomic DNA was employed as the template in profiling TCR beta VDJ and CDR3. TCRdb ran MiXCR on the reads and lists one entry per CDR3 protein. This table holds 350,000 to 450,000 distinct CDR3 sequences, about two thirds found once. The sample belongs to a study of CD8+CD57+ T cells in acquired aplastic anemia. Study information: Sorted CD4+ and CD8+ cells yielded DNA averaging approximately 3.5 ug. Healthy donors yielded some 9.9 million CD4+ cell reads on average.

The CDR3 contains 15 residues. Germline lookup yields CDR1 SGDLS and CDR2 YYNGEE. Trimming shortened V by 5 bases and J by 10 bases, and 24 bases separated the two germline ends. General study results and limits: With respect to CD8+ Simpson's diversity, patients and controls did not differ significantly.

This chain uses TRBV9 with TRBJ1-2; D unclear. Sequenced input: sorted CD4+, CD8+, or CD8+CD57+ T cells (not recorded which) from PBMCs. This TCR was sampled from a human donor in good health, serving as a control. The CDR3: CASRVAPYEQYFYTF. CDR3 sequence (DNA): TGTGCCAGCAGAGTCGCGCCCTACGAGCAGTACTTCTACACCTTC.